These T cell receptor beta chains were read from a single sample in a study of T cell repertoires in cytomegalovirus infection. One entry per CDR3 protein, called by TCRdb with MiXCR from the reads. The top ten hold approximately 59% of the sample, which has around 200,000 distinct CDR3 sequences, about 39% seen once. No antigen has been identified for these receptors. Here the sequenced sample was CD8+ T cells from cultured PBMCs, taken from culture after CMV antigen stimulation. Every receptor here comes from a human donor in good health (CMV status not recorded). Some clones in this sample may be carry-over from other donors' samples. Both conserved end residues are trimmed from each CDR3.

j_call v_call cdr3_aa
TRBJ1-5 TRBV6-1 ASSKGGYRDQPQH
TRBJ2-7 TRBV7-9 ASSFGGTPYEQY
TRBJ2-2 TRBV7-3 ASSSALRGELF
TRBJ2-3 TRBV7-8 ASSSQGQSGADTQY
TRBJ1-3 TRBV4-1 ASSPKRLSGNTIY
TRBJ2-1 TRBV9 ASSTGGIYNEQF
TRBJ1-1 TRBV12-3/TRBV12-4 ASSPPSRQGRNTEAF
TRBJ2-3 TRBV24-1 ATSDPNLPAGILTDTQY
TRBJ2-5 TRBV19 ASSEGGGRETQY
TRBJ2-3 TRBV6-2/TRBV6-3 ASSWRGGRDTQY
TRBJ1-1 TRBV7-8 ASSHLRGLNTEAF
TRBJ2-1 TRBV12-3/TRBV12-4 ASSNPRGSTYNEQF
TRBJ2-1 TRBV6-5 ASSYPDRNEQF
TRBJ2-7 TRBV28 ASSWFGGGITYEQY
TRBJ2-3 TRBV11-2 ASSLEGRGALLTDTQY
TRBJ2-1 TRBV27 ASTPLAGGQNEQF
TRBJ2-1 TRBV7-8 ASSLLAGPRGDNEQF
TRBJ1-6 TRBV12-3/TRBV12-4 ASSFGGGDSPLH
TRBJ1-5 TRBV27 ASSLWQGAGQPQH
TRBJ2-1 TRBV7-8 ASSLILGQGVLNEQF
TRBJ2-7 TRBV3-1 ASSQLPSEQY
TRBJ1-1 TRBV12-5 ASGTTPDRVTTEAF
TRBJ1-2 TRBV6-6 ASGRGRKFYGYT
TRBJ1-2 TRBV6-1 ASSEIKYGYT
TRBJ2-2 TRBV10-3 AISETLRGRNTGELF
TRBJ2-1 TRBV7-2 ASSLLESLNEQF
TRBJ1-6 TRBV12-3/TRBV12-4 ASSTSIRGGNSPLH